The sequence of this T cell receptor (beta chain) was determined in a study of shared clonotypes between healthy human individuals. Points on this clone: Its antigen is currently unknown.

Using immunoSEQ multiplex PCR, the repertoire was profiled, and TCRdb retains in-frame clones only, with some absent. The data show millions of clones, with around 90% seen just once and about 0.13% held by the top ten. General study findings and limits: Naive subsets tended to show greater estimated richness than memory subsets.

The receptor was derived from a man aged 18-30 years in good health. Sequenced input: naive CD4+ T cells sorted from blood. Subset noted: CD45RA+ positively selected.

The CDR3 DNA follows: TGCAGCGCTGCCAAATCTAGCATTGGCACCGGGGAGCTGTTTTTT. This translates into CSAAKSSIGTGELFF. V usage is TRBV29-1 and J usage is TRBJ2-2; D might be TRBD2 (5 bases). V lost 7 bases, J lost 4 bases, and 19 bases lay in between. The CDR3 runs to 15 residues. The germline gives CDR1 SQVTM, CDR2 ANQGSEA.